Shown below are 9 T cell receptor beta chains from a single sample sequenced in a study of blood T cells in healthy people across ages (dated by TCRdb to 2013 to 2016). Receptor libraries were prepared by 5' RACE. Sequencer: Illumina HiSeq 2500. A second PCR of roughly 7 to 12 cycles was run with a J-beta primer mix and a sample-barcoded 5' primer. Through fastp at Q25 and MiXCR, TCRdb rebuilt clones from the public reads, retaining in-frame beta chains. Records with the same CDR3 protein are collapsed into one entry carrying the most frequent genes and DNA. The sample has roughly 680,000 distinct CDR3 sequences on record, 45% to 60% of them singletons. The ten largest make up roughly 12% of the sample. Sequenced input: blood. These receptors came from a woman of 80 years or more in good health.

This clonotype was recorded a few times. Being one base from a much bigger clone, this may be a read error. V gene TRBV7-2 combines with J gene TRBJ2-5; D gene unclear. Germline-derived CDR1 and CDR2 are SGHTA and FQGNSA. The CDR3 is 13 amino acids. Trimming took off 5 bases at V and 2 bases at J, with 9 bases between the two ends. CDR3 loop: CASSVLSQETQYF. The CDR3 coding sequence is TGTGCCAGCAGCGTATTGTCGCAAGAGACCCAGTACTTC.

Worth noting for this clonotype: Given a much more abundant clone one base away, this may be a read error. CDR3 region: CASSRARTRVSPDTQYF. For the CDR3, the DNA is TGCGCCAGCAGCCGGGCACGGACTAGAGTTTCTCCGGATACGCAGTATTTT. The chain combines TRBV4-1 with TRBJ2-3; 7 bases align to TRBD2. The V segment lost 4 bases and the J segment 6 bases; nucleotides outside the gene matches: 16. The CDR3 sequence is 17 residues long. Germline assignment: CDR1 MGHRA and CDR2 YSYEKL.

A note on this clonotype: A clone one base away is much larger, so this may be a read error. CDR3 sequence reads: CSARVAGTDTQYF. As DNA, the CDR3 is TGCAGTGCTAGAGTAGCAGGCACAGATACGCAGTATTTT. The chain couples TRBV20-1 to TRBJ2-3, with no clear D. CDR1 and CDR2 (germline): DFQATT, SNEGSKA (reference sequence). The CDR3 is made up of 13 amino acids. V was clipped by 1 base and J by 1 base, with 6 bases between them.

The chain uses TRBV30 and TRBJ1-4; D possibly corresponds to TRBD1 (5 bases). The ends were cut back, 4 bases at V and 4 bases at J, with 13 bases in the middle. The CDR3 covers 14 residues. Germline assignment: CDR1 GTSNPN and CDR2 SVGIG (reference sequence). The CDR3 loop reads CAWMETALNEKLFF. The DNA for the CDR3 is TGTGCCTGGATGGAGACAGCCCTTAATGAAAAACTGTTTTTT.

This chain links TRBV5-5 with TRBJ2-7; D is unclear. The CDR3 extends over 15 amino acids. The germline V and J ends were trimmed by 3 bases and 3 bases, with 16 bases remaining between them. The germline V gene encodes CDR1 SGHKS and CDR2 YYEKEE (reference sequence). The CDR3 loop is CASSWGWLSDYEQYF. The CDR3 DNA reads as TGTGCCAGCAGCTGGGGATGGCTCAGCGACTACGAGCAGTACTTC.

The rearrangement uses TRBV2 and TRBJ2-2, with 8 nucleotides matching TRBD2. V trimming: 4 bases; J trimming: 5 bases; junction bases outside the gene matches: 3. Per the germline V gene, CDR1 is SNHLY and CDR2 is FYNNEI. This CDR3 contains 14 residues. In DNA form, the CDR3 reads TGTGCCAGCAGTGTTGAGCGGGGGACCGGGGAGCTGTTTTTT. Its translation is CASSVERGTGELFF.

This clonotype is a singleton in its sample. The chain is built from TRBV5-1 and TRBJ2-7; unclear D gene. The last part of the DNA fits TRBJ2-5 better; the J call may be wrong. In germline, CDR1 is SGHRS, CDR2 YFSETQ. The CDR3 is 13 residues long. This CDR3 is CASSSFVGETQYF. DNA for the CDR3: TGCGCCAGCAGCTCGTTCGTCGGGGAGACCCAGTACTTC.

This clonotype showed up just a few times. The chain is built from TRBV30 and TRBJ2-5; no reliable D call. The germline gives CDR1 GTSNPN, CDR2 SVGIG (reference sequence). The length of the CDR3 is 12 residues. The germline V and J ends were trimmed by 8 bases and 1 base, with 11 bases remaining between them. This CDR3 is CALAHSQETQYF. CDR3 in DNA: TGTGCCCTTGCACACAGCCAAGAGACCCAGTACTTC.

This clonotype was counted only a few times. A read error may explain this, as a much larger clone is one base away. The chain employs TRBV4-2 and TRBJ2-5, with TRBD2 matching over 8 bases. The CDR3 is 15 amino acids. The J segment lost 11 bases and the V segment lost 2 bases, leaving 13 bases of the junction unmatched. Germline-derived CDR1 and CDR2 are LGHNA and YNFKEQ. CDR3 DNA sequence: TGTGCCAGCAGCCAACCGGGGGGGGTCTACAATGAGCAGTACTTC. Protein: CASSQPGGVYNEQYF.